The TCR beta chain described here comes from a study of shared clonotypes between healthy human individuals. CD45RO-negative cells were positively selected for CCR7, leaving out terminally differentiated effector memory CD45RA+ cells. TCRdb's table, derived via immunoSEQ multiplex PCR, lists solely in-frame clones and lacks some. The table shows roughly 2,000,000 clones, with over 85% occurring only once. CDR1 MNHEY and CDR2 SMNVEV come from the germline V gene (reference sequence). V shed 5 bases, J shed 1 base, and the junction held 5 bases outside the gene matches. CDR3 length: 16 amino acids. Sequencing used naive CD8+ T cells sorted from blood. V gene TRBV27 combines with J gene TRBJ2-5; 12 bases are shared with TRBD2. This TCR came from a man aged 18 to 30 in good health. CDR3 residues: CASSPTSGGPQETQYF. CDR3 coding DNA: TGTGCCAGCAGTCCGACTAGCGGGGGCCCCCAAGAGACCCAGTACTTC.